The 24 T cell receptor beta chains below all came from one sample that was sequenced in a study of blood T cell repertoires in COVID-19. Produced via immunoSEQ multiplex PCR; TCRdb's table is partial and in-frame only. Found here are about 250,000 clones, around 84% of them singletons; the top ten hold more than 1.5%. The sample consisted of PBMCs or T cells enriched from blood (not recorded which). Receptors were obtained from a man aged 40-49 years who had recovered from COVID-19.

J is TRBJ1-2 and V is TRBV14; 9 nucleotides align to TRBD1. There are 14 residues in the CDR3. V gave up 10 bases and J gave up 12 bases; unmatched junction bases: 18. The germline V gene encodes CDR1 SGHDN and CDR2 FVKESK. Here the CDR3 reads CATPEVGQGDINTF. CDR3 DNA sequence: TGTGCCACCCCCGAAGTGGGACAGGGAGATATTAACACCTTC.

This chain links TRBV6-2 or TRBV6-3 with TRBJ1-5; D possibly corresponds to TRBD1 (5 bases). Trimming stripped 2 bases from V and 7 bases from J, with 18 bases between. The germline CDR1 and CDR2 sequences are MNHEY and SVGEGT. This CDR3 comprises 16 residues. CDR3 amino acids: CASSYVVGQGRQPQHF. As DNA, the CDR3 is TGTGCCAGCAGTTACGTGGTGGGGCAGGGCCGCCAGCCCCAGCATTTT.

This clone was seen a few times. CDR3 sequence reads: CASSIQGRDLNSGNTIYF. The CDR3 bases are TGTGCCAGTAGTATTCAGGGCAGGGATCTTAACTCTGGAAACACCATATATTTT. The chain combines TRBV19 with TRBJ1-3, with D tentatively TRBD1 (5 bases). V lost 3 bases and J lost 0, with 18 bases in between. Germline V CDR1 and CDR2: LNHDA, SQIVND (reference sequence). CDR3 length: 18 amino acids.

The CDR3 sequence is CASWGQGTDTQYF. As DNA, the CDR3 is TGTGCCAGCTGGGGACAGGGAACAGATACGCAGTATTTT. The chain combines TRBV6-5 with TRBJ2-3; 9 bases are shared with TRBD1. J lost 3 bases, V lost 8 bases, and 3 bases had no gene match. The CDR3 is 13 amino acids. CDR1 MNHEY and CDR2 SVGAGI come from the germline V gene.

In DNA, the CDR3 is TGTGCCAGCAGTTACTCGAGGGGGTACAATGAGCAGTTCTTC. This sequence encodes CASSYSRGYNEQFF. The chain carries TRBV6-5 and TRBJ2-1; TRBD1 might be the D (6 bases). CDR3 length equals 14 residues. V shed 0 bases and J shed 4 bases, with 7 bases lying between them. The germline gives CDR1 MNHEY, CDR2 SVGAGI.

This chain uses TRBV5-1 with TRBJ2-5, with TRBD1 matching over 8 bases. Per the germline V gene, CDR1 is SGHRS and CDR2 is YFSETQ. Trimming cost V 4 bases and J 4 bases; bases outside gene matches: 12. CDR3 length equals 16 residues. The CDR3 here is CASSRLPGQEGETQYF. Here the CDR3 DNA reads TGCGCCAGCAGCCGCCTCCCGGGACAGGAGGGAGAGACCCAGTACTTC.

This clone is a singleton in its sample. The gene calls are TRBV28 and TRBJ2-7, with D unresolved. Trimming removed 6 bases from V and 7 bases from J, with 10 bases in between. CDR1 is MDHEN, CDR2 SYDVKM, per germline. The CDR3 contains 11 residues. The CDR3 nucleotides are TGTGCCAGCAGGTTCGGTTTGGAGCAGTACTTC. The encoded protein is CASRFGLEQYF.

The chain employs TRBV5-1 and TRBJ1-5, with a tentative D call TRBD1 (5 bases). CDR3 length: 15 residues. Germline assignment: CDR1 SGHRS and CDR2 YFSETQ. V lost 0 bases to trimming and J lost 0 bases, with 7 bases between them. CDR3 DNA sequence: TGCGCCAGCAGCTTGGAGGGGTATAGCAATCAGCCCCAGCATTTT. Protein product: CASSLEGYSNQPQHF.

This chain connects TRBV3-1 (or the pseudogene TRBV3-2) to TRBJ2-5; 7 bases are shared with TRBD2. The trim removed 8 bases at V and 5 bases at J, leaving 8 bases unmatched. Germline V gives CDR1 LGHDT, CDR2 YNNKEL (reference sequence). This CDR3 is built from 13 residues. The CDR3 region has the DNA TGTGCCAGCTCGGGCGGGGGTATGGAGACCCAGTACTTC. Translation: CASSGGGMETQYF.

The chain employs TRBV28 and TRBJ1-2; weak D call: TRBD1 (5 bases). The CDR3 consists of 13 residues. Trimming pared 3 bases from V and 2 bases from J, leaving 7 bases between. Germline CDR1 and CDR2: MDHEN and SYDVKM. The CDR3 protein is CASSFRQNYGYTF. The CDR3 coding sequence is TGTGCCAGCAGTTTCAGACAGAACTATGGCTACACCTTC.

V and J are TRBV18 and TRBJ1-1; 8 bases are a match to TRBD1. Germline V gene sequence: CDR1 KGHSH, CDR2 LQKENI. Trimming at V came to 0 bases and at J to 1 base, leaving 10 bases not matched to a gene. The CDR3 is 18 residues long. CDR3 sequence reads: CASSPPKGTGGTNTEAFF. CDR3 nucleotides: TGTGCCAGCTCACCACCGAAGGGGACAGGAGGAACGAACACTGAAGCTTTCTTT.

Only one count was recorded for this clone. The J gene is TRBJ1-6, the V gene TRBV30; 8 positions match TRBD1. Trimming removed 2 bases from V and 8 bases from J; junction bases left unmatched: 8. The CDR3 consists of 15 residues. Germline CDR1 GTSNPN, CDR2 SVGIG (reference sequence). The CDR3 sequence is CAWSTGQGGDSPLHF. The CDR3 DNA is TGTGCCTGGAGTACAGGACAGGGAGGGGATTCACCCCTCCACTTT.

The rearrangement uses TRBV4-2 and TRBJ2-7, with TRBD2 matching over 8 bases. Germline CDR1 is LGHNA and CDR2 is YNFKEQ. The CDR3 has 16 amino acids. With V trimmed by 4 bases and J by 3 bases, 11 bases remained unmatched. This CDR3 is CASSPLGRSGDYEQYF. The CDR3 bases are TGTGCCAGCAGCCCCCTTGGACGTAGCGGGGACTACGAGCAGTACTTC.

The CDR3 spells CASSTGQSRGQPQHF. CDR3 in DNA: TGTGCCAGCAGTACAGGACAGTCTCGAGGTCAGCCCCAGCATTTT. J is TRBJ1-5 and V is TRBV28, with a tentative D call TRBD1 (6 bases). The CDR3 totals 15 residues. The germline V gene has CDR1 MDHEN and CDR2 SYDVKM. V lost 5 bases, J lost 6 bases, and 17 bases lay in between.

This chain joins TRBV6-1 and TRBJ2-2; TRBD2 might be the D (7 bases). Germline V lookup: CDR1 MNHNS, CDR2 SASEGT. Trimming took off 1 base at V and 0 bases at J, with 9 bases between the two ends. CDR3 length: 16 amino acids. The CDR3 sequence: CASSEEGGPNTGELFF. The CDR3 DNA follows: TGTGCCAGCAGTGAAGAGGGGGGGCCGAACACCGGGGAGCTGTTTTTT.

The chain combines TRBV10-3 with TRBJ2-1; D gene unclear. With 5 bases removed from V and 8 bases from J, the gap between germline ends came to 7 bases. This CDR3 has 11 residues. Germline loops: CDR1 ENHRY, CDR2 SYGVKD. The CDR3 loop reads CAISNYYEQFF. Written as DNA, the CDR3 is TGTGCCATCAGTAACTATTATGAGCAGTTCTTC.

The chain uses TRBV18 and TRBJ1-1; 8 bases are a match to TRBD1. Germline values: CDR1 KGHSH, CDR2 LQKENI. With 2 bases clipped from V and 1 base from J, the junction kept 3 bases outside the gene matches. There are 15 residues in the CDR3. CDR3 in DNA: TGTGCCAGCTCACCAGGCGGGACAGGGAACACTGAAGCTTTCTTT. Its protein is CASSPGGTGNTEAFF.

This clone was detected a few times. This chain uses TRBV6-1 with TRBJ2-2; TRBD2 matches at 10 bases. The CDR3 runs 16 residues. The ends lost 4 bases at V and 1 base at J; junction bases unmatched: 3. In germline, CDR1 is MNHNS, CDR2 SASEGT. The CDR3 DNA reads TGTGCCAGCAGTGTCGGACTAGCGGAGAACACCGGGGAGCTGTTTTTT. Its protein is CASSVGLAENTGELFF.

Here the CDR3 reads CASSRDYWEQFF. CDR3 nucleotides: TGTGCCAGCAGCCGGGACTACTGGGAGCAGTTCTTC. The gene calls are TRBV5-4 and TRBJ2-1; 7 bases agree with TRBD2. Germline CDR1 and CDR2: SGHNT and YYREEE (reference sequence). CDR3 size: 12 residues. Unmatched junction bases numbered 5, after V lost 4 bases and J lost 10 bases.

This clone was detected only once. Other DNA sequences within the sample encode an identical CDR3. DNA for the CDR3: TGTGCCAGCAGCGTAGCAATGAACACTGAAGCTTTCTTT. This encodes CASSVAMNTEAFF. The genes are TRBV9 and TRBJ1-1, with D hard to call. The V gene's germline CDR1 is SGDLS and CDR2 YYNGEE. The CDR3 length is 13 residues. Trimming left V 0 bases short and J 0 bases short, with 3 bases between.

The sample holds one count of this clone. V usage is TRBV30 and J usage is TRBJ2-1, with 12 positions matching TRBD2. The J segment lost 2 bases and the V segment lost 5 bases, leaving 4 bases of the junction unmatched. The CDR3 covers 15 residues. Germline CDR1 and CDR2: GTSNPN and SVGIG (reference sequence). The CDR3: CAWVTSGGPYNEQFF. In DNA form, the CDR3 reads TGTGCCTGGGTGACTAGCGGGGGACCCTACAATGAGCAGTTCTTC.

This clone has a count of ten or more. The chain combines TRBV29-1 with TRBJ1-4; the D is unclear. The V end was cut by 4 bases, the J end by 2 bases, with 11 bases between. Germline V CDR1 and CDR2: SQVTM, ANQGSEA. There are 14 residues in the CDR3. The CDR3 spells CSVGRGGTNEKLFF. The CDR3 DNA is TGCAGCGTTGGAAGAGGCGGGACTAATGAAAAACTGTTTTTT.

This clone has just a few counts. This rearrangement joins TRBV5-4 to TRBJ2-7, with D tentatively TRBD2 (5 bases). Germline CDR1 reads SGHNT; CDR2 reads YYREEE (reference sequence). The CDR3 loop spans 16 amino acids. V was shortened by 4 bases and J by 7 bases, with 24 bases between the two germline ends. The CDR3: CASSRGGQQLYREQYF. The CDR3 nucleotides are TGTGCCAGCAGCCGAGGAGGTCAACAGCTTTACCGGGAGCAGTACTTC.

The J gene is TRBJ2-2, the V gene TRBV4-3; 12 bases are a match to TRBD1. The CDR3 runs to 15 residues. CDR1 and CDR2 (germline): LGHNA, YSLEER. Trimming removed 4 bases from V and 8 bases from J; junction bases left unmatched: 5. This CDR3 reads CASSLRDRGPGELFF. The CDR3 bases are TGCGCCAGCAGCCTACGGGACAGGGGGCCAGGGGAGCTGTTTTTT.